Sequencing of this T cell receptor beta chain was carried out in a study of blood T cell repertoires in COVID-19. Study details: Sites in the United States, Italy and Spain provided acute and convalescent COVID-19 samples. T cells, B-cell-depleted T cells, or PBMCs provided the cDNA or gDNA that served as material.

Germline CDR1 GTSNPN, CDR2 SVGIG (reference sequence). The V gene lost 1 base and the J gene lost 3 bases, with 7 bases spanning the gap. The CDR3 totals 12 residues. Per the study methods: Amplification from reference gene primers served as the basis for estimated nucleated cell counts. Sequencing was performed with immunoSEQ multiplex PCR; in TCRdb, only in-frame clones are kept and a portion is missing. V, J and clone size reflect that table, while D and trimming were determined from the DNA. The sample lists under 150,000 clones; over 75% were seen once. The chain carries TRBV30 and TRBJ2-7; D is undetermined. The sample taken for sequencing was peripheral blood. This TCR was recovered from a man older than 75 with acute or convalescent COVID-19. The DNA of the CDR3 is TGTGCCTGGAGTGCCCGTATCTACGAGCAGTACTTC. Translated, it gives CAWSARIYEQYF.